This TCR beta chain was captured by sequencing in a study of beta chain features in type 1 diabetes. General study points: VDJ junctions sequenced from type 1 diabetes patients showed fewer insertions and more deletions. Naive, central memory and Treg TCRB repertoires seemed to resemble each other more closely in patients than they did in healthy donors. The cDNA sequencing approach could over-represent high-TCR-expressing cells. For Type 1 diabetes patients, all four CD4+ subsets carried TCRB CDR3s that were moderately but significantly shorter.

Sequencing targeted expressed TCRB transcripts, as all isolated RNA had been reverse transcribed. Profiling relied on immunoSEQ multiplex PCR, and the TCRdb table lists in-frame clones only, not all of them. Of about 160,000 clones listed, more than 60% are singletons. In regard to this clone: Its antigen is not known.

Germline-derived CDR1 and CDR2 are SGHRS and YFSETQ. The CDR3 consists of 13 residues. The ends were cut back, 1 base at V and 1 base at J, with 5 bases in the middle. A CD45RO/CCR7/CD25/CD127/CD95/CD27 panel sorted naive, central memory, regulatory and stem cell-like memory CD4+ cells. The clonotype comes from a man aged 25-45 years with type 1 diabetes. The chain joins TRBV5-1 to TRBJ1-1; D remains unclear. The sample comprised naive CD4+ T cells from blood. In DNA form, the CDR3 reads TGCGCCAGCAGCTTGTGGTCGAACACTGAAGCTTTCTTT. This codes for CASSLWSNTEAFF. The full variable domain, rest sourced from reference TRBV5-1 and TRBJ1-1, is KAGVTQTPRYLIKTRGQQVTLSCSPISGHRSVSWYQQTPGQGLQFLFEYFSETQRNKGNFPGRFSGRQFSNSRSEMNVSTLELGDSALYLCASSLWSNTEAFFGQGTRLTVV.